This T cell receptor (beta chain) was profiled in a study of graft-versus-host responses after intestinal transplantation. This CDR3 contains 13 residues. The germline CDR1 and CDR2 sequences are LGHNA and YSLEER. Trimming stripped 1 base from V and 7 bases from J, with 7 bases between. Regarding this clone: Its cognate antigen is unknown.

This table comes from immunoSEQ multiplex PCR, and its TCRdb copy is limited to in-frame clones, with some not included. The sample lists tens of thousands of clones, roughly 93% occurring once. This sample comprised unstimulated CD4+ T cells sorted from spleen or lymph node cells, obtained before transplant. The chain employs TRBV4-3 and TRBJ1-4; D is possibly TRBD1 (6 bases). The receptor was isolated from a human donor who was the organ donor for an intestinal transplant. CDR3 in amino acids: CASSQAQGEKLFF. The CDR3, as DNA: TGCGCCAGCAGCCAAGCACAGGGTGAAAAACTGTTTTTT.